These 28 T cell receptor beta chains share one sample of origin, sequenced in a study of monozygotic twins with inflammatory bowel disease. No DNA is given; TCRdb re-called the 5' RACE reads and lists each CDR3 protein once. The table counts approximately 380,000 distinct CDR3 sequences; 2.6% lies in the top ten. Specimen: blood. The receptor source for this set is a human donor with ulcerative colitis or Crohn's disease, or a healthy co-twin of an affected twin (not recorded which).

The CDR3 loop is CASSLRGQGASGYTF. The V call is TRBV5-6, the J call TRBJ1-2; TCRdb names TRBD1, which stays unverified in the absence of DNA. Looked up from germline, CDR1 is SGHDT and CDR2 is YYEEEE. The CDR3 is 15 residues long.

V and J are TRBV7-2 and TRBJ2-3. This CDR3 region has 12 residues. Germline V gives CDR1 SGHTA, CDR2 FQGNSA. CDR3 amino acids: CASSRSLDTQYF.

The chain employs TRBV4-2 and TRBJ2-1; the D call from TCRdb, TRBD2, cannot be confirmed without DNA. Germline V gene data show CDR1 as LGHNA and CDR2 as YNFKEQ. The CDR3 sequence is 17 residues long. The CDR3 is CASSQAGTSGGAYEQFF.

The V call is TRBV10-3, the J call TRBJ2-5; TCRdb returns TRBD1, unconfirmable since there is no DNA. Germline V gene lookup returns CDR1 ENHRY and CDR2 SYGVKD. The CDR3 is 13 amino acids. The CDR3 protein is CAISTGLQETQYF.

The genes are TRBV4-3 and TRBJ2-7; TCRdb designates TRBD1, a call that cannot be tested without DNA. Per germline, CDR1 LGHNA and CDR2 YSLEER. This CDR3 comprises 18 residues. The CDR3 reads CASSQDQVGRGGAWEQYF.

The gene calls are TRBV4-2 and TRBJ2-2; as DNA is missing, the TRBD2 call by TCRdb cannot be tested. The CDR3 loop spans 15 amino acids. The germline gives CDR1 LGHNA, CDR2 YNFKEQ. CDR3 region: CASSQLEGNTGELFF.

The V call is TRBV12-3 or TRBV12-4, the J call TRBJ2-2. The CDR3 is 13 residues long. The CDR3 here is CASIWGNTGELFF.

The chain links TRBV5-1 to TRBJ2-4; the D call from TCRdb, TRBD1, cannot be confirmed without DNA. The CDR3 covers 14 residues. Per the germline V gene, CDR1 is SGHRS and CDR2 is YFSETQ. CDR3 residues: CASSPDRGLNIQYF.

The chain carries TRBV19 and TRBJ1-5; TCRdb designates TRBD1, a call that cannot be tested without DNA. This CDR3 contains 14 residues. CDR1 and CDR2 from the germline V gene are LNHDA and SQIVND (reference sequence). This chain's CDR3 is CASSTRGDLSPQHF.

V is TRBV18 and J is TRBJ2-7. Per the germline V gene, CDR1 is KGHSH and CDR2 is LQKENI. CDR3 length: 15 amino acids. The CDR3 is CASSRPGQDPYEQYF. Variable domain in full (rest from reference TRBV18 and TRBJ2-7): NAGVMQNPRHLVRRRGQEARLRCSPMKGHSHVYWYRQLPEEGLKFMVYLQKENIIDESGMPKERFSAEFPKEGPSILRIQQVVRGDSAAYFCASSRPGQDPYEQYFGPGTRLTVT.

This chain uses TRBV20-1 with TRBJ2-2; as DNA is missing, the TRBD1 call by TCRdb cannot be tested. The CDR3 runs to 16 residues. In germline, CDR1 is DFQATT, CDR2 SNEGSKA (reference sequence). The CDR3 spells CSARPTRTGGRGELFF.

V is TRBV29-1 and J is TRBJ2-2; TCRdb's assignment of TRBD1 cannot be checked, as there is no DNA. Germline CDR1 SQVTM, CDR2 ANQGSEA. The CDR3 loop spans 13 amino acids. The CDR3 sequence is CSGASGVTGELFF.

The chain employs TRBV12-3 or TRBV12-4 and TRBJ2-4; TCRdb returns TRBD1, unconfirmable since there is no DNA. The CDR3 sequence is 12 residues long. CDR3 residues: CASSFQGNIQYF.

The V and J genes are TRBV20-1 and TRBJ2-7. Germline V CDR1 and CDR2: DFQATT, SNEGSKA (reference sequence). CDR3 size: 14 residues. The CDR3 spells CSARDIGSSYEQYF.

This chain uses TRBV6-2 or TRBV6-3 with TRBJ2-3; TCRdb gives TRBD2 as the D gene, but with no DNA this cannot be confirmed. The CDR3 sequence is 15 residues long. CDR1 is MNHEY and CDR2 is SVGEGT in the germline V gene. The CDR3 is CASSYGGGNTDTQYF.

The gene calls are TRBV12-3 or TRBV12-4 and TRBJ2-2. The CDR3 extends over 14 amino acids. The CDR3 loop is CASSLGVNTGELFF.

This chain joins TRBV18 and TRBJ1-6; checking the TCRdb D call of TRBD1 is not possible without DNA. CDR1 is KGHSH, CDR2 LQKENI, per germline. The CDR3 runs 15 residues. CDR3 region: CASSPFTGDNSPLHF. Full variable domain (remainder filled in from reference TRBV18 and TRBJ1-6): NAGVMQNPRHLVRRRGQEARLRCSPMKGHSHVYWYRQLPEEGLKFMVYLQKENIIDESGMPKERFSAEFPKEGPSILRIQQVVRGDSAAYFCASSPFTGDNSPLHFGNGTRLTVT.

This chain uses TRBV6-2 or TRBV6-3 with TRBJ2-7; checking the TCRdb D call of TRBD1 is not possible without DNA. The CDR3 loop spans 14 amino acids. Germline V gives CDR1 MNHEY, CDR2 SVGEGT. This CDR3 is CASSDSPLDYEQYF.

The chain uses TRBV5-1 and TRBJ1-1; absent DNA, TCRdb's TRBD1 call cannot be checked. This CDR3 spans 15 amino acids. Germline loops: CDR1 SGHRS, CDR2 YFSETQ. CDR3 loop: CASSASTGLNTEAFF.

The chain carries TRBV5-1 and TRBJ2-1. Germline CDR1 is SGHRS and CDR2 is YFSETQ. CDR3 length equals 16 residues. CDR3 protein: CASSLVGNLDYNEQFF. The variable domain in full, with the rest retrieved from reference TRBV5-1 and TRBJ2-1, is KAGVTQTPRYLIKTRGQQVTLSCSPISGHRSVSWYQQTPGQGLQFLFEYFSETQRNKGNFPGRFSGRQFSNSRSEMNVSTLELGDSALYLCASSLVGNLDYNEQFFGPGTRLTVL.

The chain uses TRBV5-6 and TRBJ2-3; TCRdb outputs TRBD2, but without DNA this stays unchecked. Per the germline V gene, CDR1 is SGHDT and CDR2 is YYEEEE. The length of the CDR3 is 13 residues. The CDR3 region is CASSPLEADTQYF. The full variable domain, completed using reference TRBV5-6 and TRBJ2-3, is DAGVTQSPTHLIKTRGQQVTLRCSPKSGHDTVSWYQQALGQGPQFIFQYYEEEERQRGNFPDRFSGHQFPNYSSELNVNALLLGDSALYLCASSPLEADTQYFGPGTRLTVL.

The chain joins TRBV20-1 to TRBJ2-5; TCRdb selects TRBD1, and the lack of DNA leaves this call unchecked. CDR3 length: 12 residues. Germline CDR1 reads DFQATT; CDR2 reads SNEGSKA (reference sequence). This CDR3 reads CSAGPPTGTQYF.

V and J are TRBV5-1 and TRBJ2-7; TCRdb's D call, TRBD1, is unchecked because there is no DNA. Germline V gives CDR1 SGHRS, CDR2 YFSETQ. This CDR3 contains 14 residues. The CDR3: CASSSIGGSYEQYF.

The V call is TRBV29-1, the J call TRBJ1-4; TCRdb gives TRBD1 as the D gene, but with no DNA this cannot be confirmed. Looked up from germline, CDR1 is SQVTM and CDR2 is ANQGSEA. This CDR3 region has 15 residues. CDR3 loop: CSVEVPDRVGEKLFF. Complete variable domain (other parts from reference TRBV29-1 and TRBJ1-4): SAVISQKPSRDICQRGTSLTIQCQVDSQVTMMFWYRQQPGQSLTLIATANQGSEATYESGFVIDKFPISRPNLTFSTLTVSNMSPEDSSIYLCSVEVPDRVGEKLFFGSGTQLSVL.

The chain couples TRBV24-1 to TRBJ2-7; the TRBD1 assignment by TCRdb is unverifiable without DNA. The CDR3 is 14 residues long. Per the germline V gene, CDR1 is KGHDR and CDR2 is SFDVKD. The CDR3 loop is CATSDSRTGYEQYF.

CDR3 sequence reads: CASRGTGNNEQFF. This rearrangement joins TRBV6-5 to TRBJ2-1; there is no DNA to check the TCRdb D call of TRBD1. The CDR3 runs to 13 residues. From germline, CDR1 is MNHEY and CDR2 SVGAGI.

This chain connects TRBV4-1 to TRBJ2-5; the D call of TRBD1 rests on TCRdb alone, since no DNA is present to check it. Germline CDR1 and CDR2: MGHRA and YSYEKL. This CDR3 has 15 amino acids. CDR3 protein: CASSHPDLVRETQYF.

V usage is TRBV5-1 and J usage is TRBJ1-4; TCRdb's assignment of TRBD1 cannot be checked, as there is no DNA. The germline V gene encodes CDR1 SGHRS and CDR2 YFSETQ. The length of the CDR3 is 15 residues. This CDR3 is CASSLEEQAPEKLFF.